This is a list of T cell receptor beta chains from one sample in a study of blood T cell repertoires in COVID-19. Produced via immunoSEQ multiplex PCR; TCRdb's table is partial and in-frame only. There are 100,000 to 150,000 clones in the sample; about 80% occur only once, and approximately 3.9% lies in the top ten. Sequencing was carried out using peripheral blood. Receptor source: a woman between 50 and 59 years old with acute or convalescent COVID-19. Both conserved end residues are part of each CDR3. The D gene is left open where the match is weak. Only some rows state a clone size, as once, few, many or a class for expanded clones.

V	J	D	size	CDR3	DNA
TRBV14	TRBJ1-1	-	-	CASSQSRGEAFF	TGTGCCAGCAGCCAATCTAGGGGTGAAGCTTTCTTT
TRBV6-5	TRBJ1-1	TRBD1	few	CASSYSTGVDTEAFF	TGTGCCAGCAGTTACTCAACAGGGGTTGACACTGAAGCTTTCTTT
TRBV6-5	TRBJ2-2	TRBD2	few	CASSSGGAGTGELFF	TGTGCCAGCAGTAGCGGGGGGGCCGGCACCGGGGAGCTGTTTTTT
TRBV5-5	TRBJ2-1	TRBD1	-	CASSVTGQGRGEQFF	TGTGCCAGCAGCGTTACGGGACAGGGACGGGGTGAGCAGTTCTTC
TRBV2	TRBJ1-1	-	-	CASSDHRTAEAFF	TGTGCCAGCAGTGACCACAGAACTGCAGAAGCTTTCTTT
TRBV4-1	TRBJ2-1	TRBD2	once	CASSQLAGEQFF	TGCGCCAGCAGCCAACTAGCGGGTGAGCAGTTCTTC
TRBV4-1	TRBJ1-3	-	-	CASSLRQNSGNTIYF	TGCGCCAGCAGCCTCCGACAGAACTCTGGAAACACCATATATTTT
TRBV19	TRBJ1-5	TRBD1	once	CASSRDRRPLGYQPQHF	TGTGCCAGTAGCCGGGACAGGCGACCCCTCGGTTATCAGCCCCAGCATTTT
TRBV10-1	TRBJ2-1	-	-	CASSDGGTTNEQFF	TGCGCCAGCAGTGATGGGGGGACCACCAATGAGCAGTTCTTC
TRBV10-1	TRBJ2-2	-	-	CASSEAKNTGELFF	TGCGCCAGCAGTGAAGCCAAAAACACCGGGGAGCTGTTTTTT
TRBV10-1	TRBJ2-7	-	-	CASSPSGFYEQYF	TGCGCCAGCAGCCCTTCAGGGTTCTACGAGCAGTACTTC
TRBV5-1	TRBJ1-2	-	once	CASSFLGGQDYGYTF	TGCGCCAGCAGCTTCTTAGGGGGTCAGGACTATGGCTACACCTTC
TRBV7-3	TRBJ2-1	TRBD2	-	CASSRGEPYNEQFF	TGTGCCAGCAGCCGGGGGGAACCCTACAATGAGCAGTTCTTC
TRBV27	TRBJ2-2	-	-	CASSLRGNTGELFF	TGTGCCAGCAGTTTAAGGGGGAACACCGGGGAGCTGTTTTTT
TRBV3-1/TRBV3-2	TRBJ2-2	TRBD2	once	CASSPMGGVTGELFF	TGTGCCAGCAGCCCGATGGGGGGGGTCACCGGGGAGCTGTTTTTT
TRBV24-1	TRBJ2-1	TRBD2	-	CATSDPGSGRAEIF	TGTGCCACCAGTGACCCCGGAAGCGGGAGGGCCGAGATCTTC
TRBV19	TRBJ1-2	-	-	CASSIDHRMGGYTF	TGTGCCAGTAGTATTGACCACCGTATGGGCGGCTACACCTTC
TRBV15	TRBJ1-5	-	-	CATSRESTLNQPQHF	TGTGCCACCAGCAGAGAAAGCACCCTTAATCAGCCCCAGCATTTT
TRBV3-1/TRBV3-2	TRBJ2-2	-	-	CASSPYRTANTGELFF	TGTGCCAGCAGCCCCTATCGGACAGCGAACACCGGGGAGCTGTTTTTT
TRBV19	TRBJ2-7	-	-	CAKGQSSYEQYF	TGTGCCAAAGGACAAAGCTCCTACGAGCAGTACTTC
TRBV19	TRBJ2-2	-	few	CASSISPRVTGELFF	TGTGCCAGTAGTATTTCCCCCAGGGTAACCGGGGAGCTGTTTTTT
TRBV28	TRBJ1-2	-	-	CASSWGLGSEGYTF	TGTGCCAGCAGTTGGGGCTTGGGGTCGGAGGGCTACACCTTC
TRBV4-1	TRBJ2-7	-	-	CASSQGGSSYEQYF	TGCGCCAGCAGCCAAGGAGGGAGCTCCTACGAGCAGTACTTC
TRBV7-9	TRBJ1-2	-	-	CASSLSGEGYTF	TGTGCCAGCAGCTTATCCGGGGAGGGCTACACCTTC
TRBV30	TRBJ1-5	-	-	CAWSVPTQASNQPQHF	TGTGCCTGGAGTGTACCAACCCAGGCGAGCAATCAGCCCCAGCATTTT
TRBV5-1	TRBJ2-1	TRBD2	-	CASTPGLKSSYNEQFF	TGCGCCAGCACGCCGGGACTAAAAAGCTCCTACAATGAGCAGTTCTTC
TRBV11-2	TRBJ2-1	-	few	CASSLEPSSYNEQFF	TGTGCCAGCAGCTTAGAGCCGAGCTCCTACAATGAGCAGTTCTTC
TRBV4-1	TRBJ2-2	-	once	CASSSEVRASGELFF	TGCGCCAGCAGTTCCGAGGTCAGAGCTTCCGGGGAGCTGTTTTTT
TRBV3-1/TRBV3-2	TRBJ1-1	-	-	CASSQDSQANTEAFF	TGTGCCAGCAGCCAAGATTCACAGGCGAACACTGAAGCTTTCTTT
TRBV6-5	TRBJ2-7	TRBD2	-	CASSSISGGHYEQYF	TGTGCCAGCAGTTCCATTAGCGGGGGACACTACGAGCAGTACTTC
TRBV25-1	TRBJ1-4	-	-	CASSEQVPTNEKLFF	TGTGCCAGCAGTGAGCAGGTTCCAACTAATGAAAAACTGTTTTTT
TRBV5-1	TRBJ1-1	TRBD1	-	CASSSTGGHTEAFF	TGCGCCAGCAGCTCAACAGGGGGCCACACTGAAGCTTTCTTT
TRBV7-8	TRBJ2-7	TRBD2	-	CATQKLAGGSYEQYF	TGTGCCACCCAAAAACTAGCGGGAGGCTCCTACGAGCAGTACTTC
TRBV28	TRBJ2-7	TRBD2	once	CASSFRIAGAYEQYF	TGTGCCAGCAGTTTTCGGATAGCGGGGGCCTACGAGCAGTACTTC
TRBV6-5	TRBJ1-2	-	-	CASSSTSRGSYGYTF	TGTGCCAGCAGTTCGACATCTCGTGGTTCCTATGGCTACACCTTC
TRBV2	TRBJ2-7	TRBD1	-	CASAGTVYEQYF	TGTGCCAGCGCCGGGACAGTCTACGAGCAGTACTTC
TRBV6-6	TRBJ1-5	-	-	CASSRPAGVLYQPQHF	TGTGCCAGCAGCCGCCCGGCAGGGGTGCTTTATCAGCCCCAGCATTTT
TRBV28	TRBJ2-1	TRBD2	few	CASSLGSGTFNEQFF	TGTGCCAGCAGTTTAGGTAGCGGGACATTCAATGAGCAGTTCTTC
TRBV18	TRBJ1-5	TRBD1	-	CASSPTGGGQPQHF	TGTGCCAGCTCACCTACAGGGGGCGGTCAGCCCCAGCATTTT
TRBV5-4	TRBJ2-3	-	once	CASSFNGGTLTDTQYF	TGTGCCAGCAGCTTCAATGGCGGTACCCTCACAGATACGCAGTATTTT
TRBV5-6	TRBJ2-7	-	-	CASREGGSSYEQYF	TGTGCCAGCAGAGAGGGGGGGAGCTCCTACGAGCAGTACTTC
TRBV27	TRBJ2-7	TRBD1	-	CASSRSDRAYEQYF	TGTGCCAGCAGTCGCTCTGACAGGGCCTACGAGCAGTACTTC
TRBV7-9	TRBJ2-3	-	-	CASSLARDTQYF	TGTGCCAGCAGCCTAGCCCGTGATACGCAGTATTTT
TRBV19	TRBJ1-5	TRBD1	-	CASRRQGNGNQPQHF	TGTGCCAGTAGGCGACAGGGGAACGGCAATCAGCCCCAGCATTTT
TRBV18	TRBJ1-1	-	-	CASSPPVATDINTEAFF	TGTGCCAGCTCACCACCGGTTGCGACAGATATTAACACTGAAGCTTTCTTT
TRBV5-1	TRBJ2-3	-	-	CASSWDMHTDTQYF	TGCGCCAGCAGCTGGGACATGCACACAGATACGCAGTATTTT
TRBV12-3/TRBV12-4	TRBJ1-2	-	-	CASSVGGGYTF	TGTGCCAGCAGTGTCGGGGGTGGCTACACCTTC
TRBV18	TRBJ1-5	-	once	CASNGDGNQPQHF	TGTGCCAGTAACGGGGATGGCAATCAGCCCCAGCATTTT
TRBV15	TRBJ2-3	-	few	CATSTGVSTDTQYF	TGTGCCACCAGCACGGGGGTAAGCACAGATACGCAGTATTTT
TRBV6-2/TRBV6-3	TRBJ1-2	TRBD1	few	CASSPIDRAGNGYTF	TGTGCCAGCAGTCCCATCGACAGGGCGGGGAATGGCTACACCTTC
TRBV4-2	TRBJ2-1	-	-	CASSQDNNHYNEQFF	TGTGCCAGCAGCCAAGATAACAACCACTACAATGAGCAGTTCTTC
TRBV15	TRBJ2-1	-	-	CATSRVDSSYNEQFF	TGTGCCACCAGCAGAGTGGACAGCTCCTACAATGAGCAGTTCTTC
TRBV3-1/TRBV3-2	TRBJ1-5	-	once	CASAPGGGNQPQHF	TGTGCCAGCGCCCCTGGGGGCGGCAATCAGCCCCAGCATTTT
TRBV6-5	TRBJ2-5	TRBD1	few	CASSYSDRGQTQYF	TGTGCCAGCAGTTACTCCGACAGGGGACAGACCCAGTACTTC
TRBV5-6	TRBJ2-3	TRBD2	-	CASRFSGGPYTDTQYF	TGTGCCAGCAGGTTTAGCGGGGGACCTTACACAGATACGCAGTATTTT